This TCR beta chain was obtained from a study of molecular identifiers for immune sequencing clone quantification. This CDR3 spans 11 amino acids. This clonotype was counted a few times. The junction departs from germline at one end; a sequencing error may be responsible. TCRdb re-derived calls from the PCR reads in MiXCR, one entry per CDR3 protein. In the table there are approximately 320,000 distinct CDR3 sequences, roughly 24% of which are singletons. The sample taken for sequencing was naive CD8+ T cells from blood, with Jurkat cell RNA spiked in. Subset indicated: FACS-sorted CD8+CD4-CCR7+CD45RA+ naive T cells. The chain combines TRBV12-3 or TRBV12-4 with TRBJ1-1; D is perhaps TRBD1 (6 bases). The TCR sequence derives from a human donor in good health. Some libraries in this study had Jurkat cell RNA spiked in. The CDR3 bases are TGTGCCAGCGGACAGAACAATGAAGCTTTCTTT. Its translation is CASGQNNEAFF.